Each of the 20 T cell receptor beta chains below was sequenced from the same sample in a study of T cells in Graves' hyperthyroidism and ophthalmopathy. RNA transcripts gave rise to amplified TCR beta CDR3 regions. During a first-round RT-PCR of the TCR CDR3, the HTBI primer set was used. TCRdb itself ran the multiplex PCR reads through MiXCR, one entry per CDR3 protein. The table has around 190,000 distinct CDR3 sequences, 17% seen once. Material: blood. The source is a woman between 50 and 59 years old with Graves' hyperthyroidism.

The sample holds a few counts of this clonotype. Since a much larger clone is just one base distant, this may be a read error. The genes are TRBV6-1 and TRBJ2-7; perhaps TRBD1 as D (5 bases). This CDR3 spans 14 amino acids. CDR1 MNHNS and CDR2 SASEGT come from the germline V gene. The CDR3 nucleotides read TGTGCCAGCAGAGAAGCTCAGGGAACCTACGAGCAGTACTTC. This sequence encodes CASREAQGTYEQYF.

The genes are TRBV20-1 and TRBJ2-1, with 9 bases fitting TRBD2. The CDR3 runs 14 residues. CDR1 is DFQATT and CDR2 is SNEGSKA in the germline V gene (reference sequence). V dropped 1 base and J dropped 6; count of bases not matched to a gene: 4. The CDR3 nucleotides read TGCAGTGCTAGAGCGCTAGCGGGAATCAATGAGCAGTTCTTC. This gives the protein CSARALAGINEQFF.

This clonotype was observed many times. The V and J genes are TRBV11-1 and TRBJ1-1; no definite D call. Germline V lookup: CDR1 SGHAT, CDR2 FQDESV (reference sequence). The CDR3 contains 14 residues. Trimming shortened V by 0 bases and J by 1 base, and 6 bases separated the two germline ends. This CDR3 reads CASSLAGWNTEAFF. In DNA, the CDR3 is TGTGCCAGCAGCTTAGCGGGGTGGAACACTGAAGCTTTCTTT.

This clonotype showed up just a few times. An end of the junction does not agree with germline; a read error may underlie this. The chain carries TRBV12-3 or TRBV12-4 and TRBJ2-7, with D possibly TRBD2 on 6 matching bases. The CDR3 loop spans 14 amino acids. CDR3 amino acids: CAGSREEGTYEQYF. DNA for the CDR3: TGTGCCGGCAGTCGTGAGGAGGGGACCTACGAGCAGTACTTC.

At least ten counts were recorded for this clonotype. The chain combines TRBV6-1 with TRBJ1-2, with unresolved D. The CDR3 sequence is 14 residues long. CDR1 is MNHNS, CDR2 SASEGT, per germline. V was shortened by 7 bases and J by 4 bases, with 16 bases between the two germline ends. This chain's CDR3 is CASTGPGIAYGYTF. CDR3 DNA sequence: TGTGCCAGCACGGGCCCTGGCATTGCCTATGGCTACACCTTC.

The chain carries TRBV6-1 and TRBJ2-1, with 7 bases identical to TRBD1. J lost 4 bases, V lost 6 bases, and 6 bases had no gene match. The germline CDR1 and CDR2 sequences are MNHNS and SASEGT. The CDR3 sequence is 14 residues long. The CDR3 region is CASRPKDRYNEQFF. CDR3 sequence (DNA): TGTGCCAGCAGACCCAAGGACAGGTACAATGAGCAGTTCTTC.

This rearrangement joins TRBV20-1 to TRBJ2-1; D possibly corresponds to TRBD2 (6 bases). CDR3 length equals 15 residues. The V end was cut by 6 bases, the J end by 3 bases, with 18 bases between. Germline V CDR1 and CDR2: DFQATT, SNEGSKA (reference sequence). The CDR3 here is CSAQTGTPGYNEQFF. CDR3 coding DNA: TGCAGTGCACAAACCGGGACTCCCGGCTACAATGAGCAGTTCTTC.

The chain recombines TRBV5-1 with TRBJ1-2, with 11 bases lining up with TRBD1. V gave up 3 bases and J gave up 6 bases; unmatched junction bases: 7. The CDR3 totals 15 residues. Germline loops: CDR1 SGHRS, CDR2 YFSETQ. The CDR3 is CASSSSGTGGNGYTF. CDR3 sequence (DNA): TGCGCCAGCAGCTCCTCCGGGACAGGGGGTAATGGCTACACCTTC.

This clonotype was seen at least ten times. This chain links TRBV14 with TRBJ2-7; a weak D match, TRBD2 (5 bases). Germline V gives CDR1 SGHDN, CDR2 FVKESK. The CDR3 loop spans 13 amino acids. Trimming took off 1 base at V and 4 bases at J, with 8 bases between the two ends. CDR3 protein: CASSQVTGYEQYF. CDR3 coding DNA: TGTGCCAGCAGCCAAGTCACGGGGTACGAGCAGTACTTC.

The sample holds a few counts of this clonotype. This sequence joins TRBV3-1 and TRBJ2-6; 10 nucleotides match TRBD1. With 1 base clipped from V and 0 bases from J, the junction kept 6 bases outside the gene matches. This CDR3 region has 19 residues. Germline-derived CDR1 and CDR2 are LGHDT and YNNKEL (reference sequence). CDR3 region: CASSQGPGQGSSGANVLTF. Here the CDR3 DNA reads TGTGCCAGCAGCCAAGGACCGGGACAGGGGAGCTCTGGGGCCAACGTCCTGACTTTC.

The chain carries TRBV29-1 and TRBJ1-2; the D gene is possibly TRBD1 (5 bases). This CDR3 is built from 12 residues. Germline V gene sequence: CDR1 SQVTM, CDR2 ANQGSEA. V was cut by 3 bases and J by 3 bases, with 8 bases left in between. In DNA, the CDR3 is TGCAGCGTTGAGTCGGGGGACTATGGCTACACCTTC. Encoded protein: CSVESGDYGYTF.

This clonotype was seen many times. This chain links TRBV11-3 with TRBJ2-5; 9 nucleotides match TRBD1. The V gene end was trimmed by 0 bases and the J gene end by 5 bases; junction bases not matched to a gene: 7. The CDR3 sequence is 16 residues long. CDR1 is SGHNT, CDR2 YENEEA, per germline. CDR3 DNA: TGTGCCAGCAGCTTAGATGGTCGGACAGGGGTTGAGACCCAGTACTTC. It specifies CASSLDGRTGVETQYF.

The rearrangement uses TRBV6-6 and TRBJ1-3; no firm D call. V was shortened by 2 bases and J by 4 bases, with 9 bases between the two germline ends. CDR1 is MNHNY, CDR2 SVGAGI, per germline (reference sequence). CDR3 length: 14 residues. CDR3 bases: TGTGCCAGCAGTTACGACTTGTTCGGAAACACCATATATTTT. Protein: CASSYDLFGNTIYF.

At least ten counts were recorded for this clonotype. The J gene is TRBJ2-5, the V gene TRBV5-4, with 10 bases fitting TRBD2. After removal of 0 bases from V and 2 bases from J, the junction contained 4 bases not matched to a gene. Germline values: CDR1 SGHNT, CDR2 YYREEE (reference sequence). The CDR3 spans 16 residues. The CDR3 sequence: CASSLGTSGSQETQYF. The CDR3 coding sequence is TGTGCCAGCAGCTTGGGGACTAGCGGATCACAAGAGACCCAGTACTTC.

This clonotype was found a few times. V is TRBV6-1 and J is TRBJ2-2; D is perhaps TRBD1 (5 bases). The V and J ends lost 5 bases and 6 bases respectively, with 7 bases between them. CDR3 length equals 12 residues. Germline V gives CDR1 MNHNS, CDR2 SASEGT. The CDR3 sequence is CASSQGSGELFF. Here the CDR3 DNA reads TGTGCCAGCAGTCAGGGCTCCGGGGAGCTGTTTTTT.

Turning to this clonotype: A read error is possible here, since a much larger clone lies one base away. V gene TRBV10-3 combines with J gene TRBJ1-5; no clear D. The CDR3 is 16 amino acids. The germline gives CDR1 ENHRY, CDR2 SYGVKD. The V gene lost 8 bases and the J gene lost 0 bases, with 17 bases spanning the gap. The CDR3 DNA is TGTGCCATCTCGCCCGGACGGGCAAATAGCAATCAGCCCCAGCATTTT. Protein sequence: CAISPGRANSNQPQHF.

This clonotype was seen a handful of times. The chain recombines TRBV7-9 with TRBJ2-1; 9 bases agree with TRBD1. J gave up 4 bases and V 5 bases, and 9 bases lay outside the gene matches. Germline V gives CDR1 SEHNR, CDR2 FQNEAQ (reference sequence). The CDR3 loop spans 16 amino acids. In DNA, the CDR3 is TGTGCCAGCAGCACATTCGCAGGACAGGGGTACAATGAGCAGTTCTTC. Its translation: CASSTFAGQGYNEQFF. Based on the CDR3 plus reference TRBV7-9 and TRBJ2-1, the full variable domain is DTGVSQNPRHKITKRGQNVTFRCDPISEHNRLYWYRQTLGQGPEFLTYFQNEAQLEKSRLLSDRFSAERPKGSFSTLEIQRTEQGDSAMYLCASSTFAGQGYNEQFFGPGTRLTVL.

Points on this clonotype: This sequence may be a read error, since a much larger clone differs from it by one base. The genes are TRBV5-1 and TRBJ2-1; TRBD1 matches 7 bases. The DNA end is more similar to TRBJ2-7, so the J call may be wrong. This CDR3 is built from 15 residues. Germline V gives CDR1 SGHRS, CDR2 YFSETQ. The CDR3, as DNA: TGCGCCAGCAGCTTGGAAGGGGGCAGCTACAATGAGCAGTACTTC. Protein sequence: CASSLEGGSYNEQYF.

On this clonotype itself: At one end, the junction sequence differs from germline, possibly due to a read error. This chain joins TRBV3-1 and TRBJ2-7; D might be TRBD2 (5 bases). Germline V lookup: CDR1 LGHDT, CDR2 YNNKEL (reference sequence). The CDR3 spans 14 residues. The CDR3 sequence: CTSSQDPGWDEQYF. Written as DNA, the CDR3 is TGTACCAGCAGCCAAGATCCGGGATGGGACGAGCAGTACTTC.

This clonotype was counted many times. V and J are TRBV28 and TRBJ1-1; a weak D match, TRBD1 (6 bases). The CDR3 has 14 amino acids. V was trimmed by 5 bases and J by 1 base, leaving 11 bases between them. Germline V lookup: CDR1 MDHEN, CDR2 SYDVKM. The CDR3 region is CASSLGTKNTEAFF. The CDR3 DNA reads as TGTGCCAGCAGTCTCGGGACAAAGAACACTGAAGCTTTCTTT.